The 14 T cell receptor beta chains below come from one sample, sequenced in a study of T cells in narcolepsy. The assay was immunoSEQ multiplex PCR, and TCRdb's table has in-frame clones only and misses some. The sample contains about 12,000 clones, approximately 94% of which appear only once. The sequencing input was CD45RA- memory CD4+ T cells from PBMCs. These receptors all come from a human donor with narcolepsy.

This clone was observed a handful of times. This chain joins TRBV7-3 and TRBJ1-1; TRBD1 might be the D (5 bases). Between the trimmed V and J ends, which lost 1 base and 5 bases, there was a span of 17 bases. This CDR3 has 16 amino acids. Germline lookup yields CDR1 SGHTA and CDR2 FQGTGA. CDR3 loop: CASSLKGLRGRTEAFF. CDR3 nucleotides: TGTGCCAGCAGCTTAAAGGGCCTAAGGGGACGTACTGAAGCTTTCTTT.

The genes are TRBV5-4 and TRBJ2-5; 7 nucleotides agree with TRBD1. From germline, CDR1 is SGHNT and CDR2 YYREEE (reference sequence). The J segment lost 5 bases and the V segment lost 3 bases, leaving 7 bases of the junction unmatched. CDR3 size: 14 residues. CDR3 residues: CASSWGQKVETQYF. The CDR3 DNA reads as TGTGCCAGCAGCTGGGGACAGAAGGTCGAGACCCAGTACTTC.

The chain couples TRBV9 to TRBJ1-6; D is undetermined. Trimming shortened V by 2 bases and J by 5 bases, and 11 bases separated the two germline ends. The CDR3 is 15 residues long. Germline V lookup: CDR1 SGDLS, CDR2 YYNGEE. DNA for the CDR3: TGTGCCAGCAGCGTTTCCGGCAGAGATAATTCACCCCTCCACTTT. This sequence encodes CASSVSGRDNSPLHF.

The gene calls are TRBV6-1 and TRBJ1-3; D is uncertain. The V end was cut by 0 bases, the J end by 10 bases, with 10 bases between. The V gene's germline CDR1 is MNHNS and CDR2 SASEGT. The length of the CDR3 is 13 residues. The CDR3 DNA reads TGTGCCAGCAGTGAAGCTGAGCGAAGGACCATATATTTT. Its translation: CASSEAERRTIYF.

This clone has just a few counts. The chain recombines TRBV5-1 with TRBJ1-2, with D maybe TRBD1 (5 bases). Trimming stripped 1 base from V and 4 bases from J, with 17 bases between. The germline V gene encodes CDR1 SGHRS and CDR2 YFSETQ. The CDR3 extends over 16 amino acids. The CDR3 loop reads CASSLYSQAEGYGYTF. The CDR3 bases are TGCGCCAGCAGCTTGTACTCACAGGCAGAGGGCTATGGCTACACCTTC.

This chain links TRBV6-6 with TRBJ2-7; perhaps TRBD2 as D (5 bases). Trimming cost V 2 bases and J 2 bases, with 13 bases left between them. From germline, CDR1 is MNHNY and CDR2 SVGAGI (reference sequence). The CDR3 extends over 15 amino acids. CDR3 sequence reads: CASSYRTPTTYEQYF. Here the CDR3 DNA reads TGTGCCAGCAGTTACCGGACTCCTACAACCTACGAGCAGTACTTC.

This clone was detected once. V usage is TRBV2 and J usage is TRBJ2-2, with TRBD1 matching over 9 bases. Losses at the gene ends were 5 bases for V and 1 base for J; bases not matched to a gene: 8. CDR1 is SNHLY, CDR2 FYNNEI, per germline. The CDR3 is 17 residues long. Written as DNA, the CDR3 is TGTGCCAGCAGTCATAGGCCGGGACAGGGGAACACCGGGGAGCTGTTTTTT. As protein: CASSHRPGQGNTGELFF.

The chain uses TRBV18 and TRBJ2-5; perhaps TRBD2 as D (6 bases). This CDR3 has 16 amino acids. The germline V and J ends were trimmed by 1 base and 5 bases, with 17 bases remaining between them. The V gene's germline CDR1 is KGHSH and CDR2 LQKENI. The CDR3 DNA reads as TGTGCCAGCTCACCACTGGGGCCAACGGGAGTTGAGACCCAGTACTTC. Residues: CASSPLGPTGVETQYF.

V usage is TRBV7-9 and J usage is TRBJ2-7; 11 positions agree with TRBD1. The CDR3 is 15 amino acids. From germline, CDR1 is SEHNR and CDR2 FQNEAQ (reference sequence). Trimming cost V 5 bases and J 3 bases; bases outside gene matches: 6. CDR3 coding DNA: TGTGCCAGCAGCCCCCGGGACAGGGGGAGCTACGAGCAGTACTTC. This translates into CASSPRDRGSYEQYF.

CDR3 protein: CASSQLDNTGELFF. The CDR3 nucleotides are TGTGCCAGCAGCCAATTGGATAACACCGGGGAGCTGTTTTTT. The rearrangement uses TRBV14 and TRBJ2-2; no clear D. The CDR3 extends over 14 amino acids. V gave up 2 bases and J gave up 2 bases, with 6 bases separating them. Germline V gene lookup returns CDR1 SGHDN and CDR2 FVKESK.

CDR3 nucleotides: TGTGCCTGGAGTGCGGCTAGCGGTGAGCAGTTCTTC. Translating gives CAWSAASGEQFF. The rearrangement uses TRBV30 and TRBJ2-1, with TRBD2 matching 7 bases. Germline CDR1 is GTSNPN and CDR2 is SVGIG (reference sequence). The CDR3 extends over 12 amino acids. Trimming at V came to 1 base and at J to 9 bases, leaving 3 bases not matched to a gene.

V is TRBV25-1 and J is TRBJ1-3; possible D gene TRBD1, 6 bases. The CDR3 loop spans 13 amino acids. Germline V gene sequence: CDR1 MGHDK, CDR2 SYGVNS. Trimming left V 5 bases short and J 3 bases short, with 8 bases between. CDR3 region: CASSWGLGNTIYF. The CDR3 DNA sequence: TGTGCCAGCAGTTGGGGGCTTGGAAACACCATATATTTT.

This clone occurred a few times. The rearrangement joins TRBV19 to TRBJ1-3; D gene unclear. Germline V lookup: CDR1 LNHDA, CDR2 SQIVND (reference sequence). V lost 3 bases and J 0 bases, leaving 6 bases between the germline ends. The CDR3 consists of 14 residues. The CDR3 DNA sequence: TGTGCCAGTAGTATGGCTGCCTCTGGAAACACCATATATTTT. It encodes CASSMAASGNTIYF.

In its sample, this clone was seen a few times. The chain employs TRBV19 and TRBJ1-3, with a possible D match to TRBD1 (5 bases). The CDR3 length is 15 residues. V was cut by 10 bases and J by 4 bases, with 20 bases left in between. Germline values: CDR1 LNHDA, CDR2 SQIVND (reference sequence). CDR3 amino acids: CATRGSRDPGNTIYF. The DNA of the CDR3 is TGTGCCACCCGAGGGTCCCGGGACCCCGGAAACACCATATATTTT.